This section outlines one TCR beta chain sequence together with its context. Its specificity is not known. This CDR3 comprises 17 residues. Germline loops: CDR1 LNHNV, CDR2 YYDKDF (reference sequence). V gave up 0 bases and J gave up 0 bases, with 14 bases separating them. These data belong to a study of cytomegalovirus exposure and HLA in healthy donors. Study-wide findings and caveats: When a later analysis was performed, an Asian-associated ancestry cluster reportedly had fewer N-insertions than the approximately 700-donor mean. Some segments of the V type, notably TRBV6-2 and TRBV6-3, were excluded as indistinguishable. The study listed 164 cytomegalovirus-associated TCR beta chains. Accurate prediction of most subjects' HLA-A and HLA-B alleles from TCR beta sequences was reported.

PCR used 60 Vbeta primers and 13 Jbeta primers. Clones were read by immunoSEQ multiplex PCR, and TCRdb kept only the in-frame ones, dropping some. The sample shows 150,000 to 200,000 clones, approximately 75% of them seen only once. The specimen sequenced was PBMCs. The rearrangement uses TRBV15 and TRBJ1-1, with D possibly matching TRBD1 (5 bases). The origin of this receptor is a man aged 45-65 years in good health and CMV-seropositive. The CDR3 DNA reads TGTGCCACCAGCAGAGATGTTGGGCGGGGGATGAACACTGAAGCTTTCTTT. Translated, it gives CATSRDVGRGMNTEAFF. The entire variable domain, with the rest obtained from reference TRBV15 and TRBJ1-1, is as follows: DAMVIQNPRYQVTQFGKPVTLSCSQTLNHNVMYWYQQKSSQAPKLLFHYYDKDFNNEADTPDNFQSRRPNTSFCFLDIRSPGLGDTAMYLCATSRDVGRGMNTEAFFGQGTRLTVV.